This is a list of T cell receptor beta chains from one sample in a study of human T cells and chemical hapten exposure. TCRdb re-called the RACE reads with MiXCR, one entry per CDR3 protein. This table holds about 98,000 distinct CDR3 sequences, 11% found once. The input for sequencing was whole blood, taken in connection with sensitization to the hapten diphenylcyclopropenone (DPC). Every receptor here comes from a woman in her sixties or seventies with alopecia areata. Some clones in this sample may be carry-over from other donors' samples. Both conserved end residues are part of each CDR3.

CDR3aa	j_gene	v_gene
CASSLAWNTGELFF	TRBJ2-2	TRBV12-3/TRBV12-4
CASSRGADQETQYF	TRBJ2-5	TRBV11-3
CSAQGQTNTGELFF	TRBJ2-2	TRBV29-1
CASSSAKRTGGNEQYF	TRBJ2-7	TRBV5-6
CASSSSGTGDEKLFF	TRBJ1-4	TRBV6-6
CAWTRTVYHTEAFF	TRBJ1-1	TRBV30
CASSRLPGLAGGHEQFF	TRBJ2-1	TRBV3-1
CASSSTLGSNGYTF	TRBJ1-2	TRBV5-4
CASSPPNEAYGYTF	TRBJ1-2	TRBV5-1
CAWVRGGGEAFF	TRBJ1-1	TRBV30
CASSLQGYNSPLHF	TRBJ1-6	TRBV5-1
CASSFISRDSSGNTIYF	TRBJ1-3	TRBV7-8
CASSLYSPGYEQYF	TRBJ2-7	TRBV5-1
CASSQDVRGWSSYNEQFF	TRBJ2-1	TRBV4-1
CSARTGGDYGYTF	TRBJ1-2	TRBV20-1
CATGQGPNTGELFF	TRBJ2-2	TRBV19
CAISPGTAGYGYTF	TRBJ1-2	TRBV10-3
CAWSRGGKETQYF	TRBJ2-5	TRBV30
CASSWGGIYEQFF	TRBJ2-1	TRBV10-2
CASSESGSLRYYEQYF	TRBJ2-7	TRBV6-1
CAWRTVGYTF	TRBJ1-2	TRBV30
CSAKTPSLPDTQYF	TRBJ2-3	TRBV20-1
CASSLARAREQYF	TRBJ2-7	TRBV7-2
CASTTDWANEKLFF	TRBJ1-4	TRBV11-2
CASSLNFISRSGNEKLFF	TRBJ1-4	TRBV7-9
CASSLGQQPQHF	TRBJ1-5	TRBV5-6
CASIQQGVWNQPQHF	TRBJ1-5	TRBV19
CASSLRGTGELFF	TRBJ2-2	TRBV12-3/TRBV12-4
CASSQAGSNTEAFF	TRBJ1-1	TRBV4-2
CASSLVGLDTGELFF	TRBJ2-2	TRBV7-6
CASSLDYDNEQFF	TRBJ2-1	TRBV6-4
CASRSGTGFTEAFF	TRBJ1-1	TRBV28
CASSSTGAYEQYF	TRBJ2-7	TRBV5-1
CASSLRTYTDTQYF	TRBJ2-3	TRBV5-6
CASTLRGTRGTEAFF	TRBJ1-1	TRBV12-3/TRBV12-4
CASRQGPYSNQPQHF	TRBJ1-5	TRBV7-8
CASSLGKGQKWYF	TRBJ2-4	TRBV11-2
CSVDGAINEQFF	TRBJ2-1	TRBV29-1
CASSVVVGGTDTQYF	TRBJ2-3	TRBV9
CASGRGVSYNEQFF	TRBJ2-1	TRBV6-5